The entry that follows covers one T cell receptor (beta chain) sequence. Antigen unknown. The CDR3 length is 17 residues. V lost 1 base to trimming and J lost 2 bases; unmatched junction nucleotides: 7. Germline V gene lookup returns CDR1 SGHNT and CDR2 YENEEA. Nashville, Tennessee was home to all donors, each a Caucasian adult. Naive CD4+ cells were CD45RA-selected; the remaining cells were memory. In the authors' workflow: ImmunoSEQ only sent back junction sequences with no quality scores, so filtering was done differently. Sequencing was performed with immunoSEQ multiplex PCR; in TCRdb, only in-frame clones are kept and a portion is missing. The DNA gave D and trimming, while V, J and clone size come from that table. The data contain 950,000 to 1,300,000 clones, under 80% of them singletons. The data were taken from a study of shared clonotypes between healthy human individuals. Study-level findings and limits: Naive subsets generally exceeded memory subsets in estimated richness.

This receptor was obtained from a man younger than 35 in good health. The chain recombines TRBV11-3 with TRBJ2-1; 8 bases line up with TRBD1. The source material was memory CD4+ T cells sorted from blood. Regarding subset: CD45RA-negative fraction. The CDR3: CASSLGYETGAYNEQFF. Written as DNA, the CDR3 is TGTGCCAGCAGCTTAGGGTACGAGACAGGGGCCTACAATGAGCAGTTCTTC.